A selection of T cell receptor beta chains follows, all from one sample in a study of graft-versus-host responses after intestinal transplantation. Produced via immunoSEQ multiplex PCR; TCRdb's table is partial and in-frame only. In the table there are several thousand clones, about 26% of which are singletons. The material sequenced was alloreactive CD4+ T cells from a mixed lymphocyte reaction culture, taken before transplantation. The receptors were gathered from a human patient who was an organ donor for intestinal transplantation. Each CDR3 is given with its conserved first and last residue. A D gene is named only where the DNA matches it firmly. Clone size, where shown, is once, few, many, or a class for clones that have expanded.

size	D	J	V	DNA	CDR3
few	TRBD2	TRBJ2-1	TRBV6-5	TGTGCCAGCAGTCCCGGGACTAACAATGAGCAGTTCTTC	CASSPGTNNEQFF
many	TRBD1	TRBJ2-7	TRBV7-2	TGTGCCAGCAGCTTAGTAGGGGTTGGACAGGCCACCTACGAGCAGTACTTC	CASSLVGVGQATYEQYF
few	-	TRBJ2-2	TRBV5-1	TGCGCCAGCAGCTTGGGGGTCGGGGGCATCACCGGGGAGCTGTTTTTT	CASSLGVGGITGELFF
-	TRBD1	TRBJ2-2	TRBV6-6	TGTGCCAGCAGTTGGACAGGGGCCCCCGGGGAGCTGTTTTTT	CASSWTGAPGELFF
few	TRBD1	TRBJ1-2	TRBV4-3	TGCGCCAGCAGCCATCAGGGACAGATCTATGGCTACACCTTC	CASSHQGQIYGYTF
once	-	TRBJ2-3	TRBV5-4	TGTGCCAGCAGCTCCGGGACTAGCACAGATACGCAGTATTTT	CASSSGTSTDTQYF
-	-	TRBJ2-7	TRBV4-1	TGCGCCAGCAGCCGGCCCGGGACACTGGCCTACGAGCAGTACTTC	CASSRPGTLAYEQYF
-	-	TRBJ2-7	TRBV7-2	TGTGCCAGCAGCTATGGGGGAAGCTTCGAGCAGTACTTC	CASSYGGSFEQYF
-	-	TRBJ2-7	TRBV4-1	TGCGCCAGCAGCGGTTTGGGCAGGTATTACGAGCAGTACTTC	CASSGLGRYYEQYF
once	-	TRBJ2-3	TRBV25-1	TGTGCCAGCAGTGAATACAGCACAGATACGCAGTATTTT	CASSEYSTDTQYF
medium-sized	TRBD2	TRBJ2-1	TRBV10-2	TGCGCCAGTACCCCGGGACTACCAACCTACAATGAGCAGTTCTTC	CASTPGLPTYNEQFF
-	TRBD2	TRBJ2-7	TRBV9	TGTGCCAGCAGCGTAGTAGGAATCCGGACTAGCGGGACCTACGAGCAGTACTTC	CASSVVGIRTSGTYEQYF
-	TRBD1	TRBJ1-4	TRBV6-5	TGTGCCAGCAGCCGCGGGACAGGGGGCTATGAAAAACTGTTTTTT	CASSRGTGGYEKLFF
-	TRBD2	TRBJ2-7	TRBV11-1	TGTGCCAGCAGCTTCGTAGCGGGAGGGCCTTACGAGCAGTACTTC	CASSFVAGGPYEQYF
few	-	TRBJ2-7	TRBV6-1	TGTGCCAGCAGTGAAGCGATTTGGGGCGAGCAGTACTTC	CASSEAIWGEQYF
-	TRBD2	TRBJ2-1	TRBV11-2	TGTGCCAGCAGCTTAGCGGGAGGACGGCCTAAGCAGTTCTTC	CASSLAGGRPKQFF
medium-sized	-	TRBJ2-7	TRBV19	TGTGCCAGTAGTATAGGGTGGGCGAGCCCTACGGAGCAGTACTTC	CASSIGWASPTEQYF
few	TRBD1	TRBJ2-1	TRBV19	TGTGCCAGTAGTATTAACAGGGGGAATGAGCAGTTCTTC	CASSINRGNEQFF
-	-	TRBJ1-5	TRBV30	TGTGCCTGGACCAAGGGAGACTATAGCAATCAGCCCCAGCATTTT	CAWTKGDYSNQPQHF
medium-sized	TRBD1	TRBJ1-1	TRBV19	TGTGCCAGTAGTCCCCGGGGACAGGGAACTGAAGCTTTCTTT	CASSPRGQGTEAFF
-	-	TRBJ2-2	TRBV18	TGTGCCAGCTCACCAGGGCTCAACACCGGGGAGCTGTTTTTT	CASSPGLNTGELFF
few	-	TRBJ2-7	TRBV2	TGTGCCAGCTCCCCTAGCTTACTATACGAGCAGTACTTC	CASSPSLLYEQYF
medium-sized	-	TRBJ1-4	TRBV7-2	TGTGCCAGCAGCTTAGCGCTGATAACTAATGAAAAACTGTTTTTT	CASSLALITNEKLFF
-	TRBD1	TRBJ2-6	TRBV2	TGTGCCAGCAGTCAGACAGGGATGACTTCTGGGGCCAACGTCCTGACTTTC	CASSQTGMTSGANVLTF